A single sample is the source of the 23 T cell receptor beta chains below, sequenced in a study of blood T cell repertoires in COVID-19. Sequencing was performed with immunoSEQ multiplex PCR; in TCRdb, only in-frame clones are kept and a portion is missing. The repertoire includes 300,000 to 350,000 clones, about 88% of them detected once, and just over 1% sits in the top ten. The sample consisted of PBMCs or T cells enriched from blood (not recorded which). Receptors were obtained from a woman younger than 45 who had been exposed to COVID-19.

The genes are TRBV28 and TRBJ1-1; perhaps TRBD1 as D (5 bases). CDR1 and CDR2 from the germline V gene are MDHEN and SYDVKM. The V and J ends lost 4 bases and 6 bases respectively, with 15 bases between them. The CDR3 sequence is 14 residues long. The CDR3 sequence: CASSSHEGGAEAFF. DNA of the CDR3: TGTGCCAGCAGTTCCCACGAGGGAGGGGCTGAAGCTTTCTTT.

The V and J genes are TRBV5-1 and TRBJ1-4; D unclear. The CDR3 totals 14 residues. Germline CDR1 reads SGHRS; CDR2 reads YFSETQ. V was trimmed by 2 bases and J by 4 bases, leaving 9 bases between them. The CDR3 spells CASSFGRFNEKLFF. The CDR3 DNA reads TGCGCCAGCAGCTTCGGGAGGTTTAATGAAAAACTGTTTTTT.

This rearrangement joins TRBV30 to TRBJ1-2; a weak D match, TRBD1 (6 bases). Germline-derived CDR1 and CDR2 are GTSNPN and SVGIG (reference sequence). Between the trimmed V and J ends, which lost 2 bases and 12 bases, there was a span of 16 bases. The CDR3 contains 12 residues. The CDR3 region is CAWSYPRGKDTF. The DNA of the CDR3 is TGTGCCTGGAGTTACCCCAGGGGAAAGGACACCTTC.

V and J are TRBV28 and TRBJ2-3; the D gene is possibly TRBD1 (5 bases). Germline values: CDR1 MDHEN, CDR2 SYDVKM. The ends were cut back, 3 bases at V and 0 bases at J, with 13 bases in the middle. The CDR3 consists of 16 residues. The CDR3 is CASSFGATKSTDTQYF. The CDR3 coding sequence is TGTGCCAGCAGTTTTGGGGCCACCAAGAGCACAGATACGCAGTATTTT.

CDR3 protein: CASGRWTSGAPYEQYF. CDR3 nucleotides: TGTGCTAGTGGCCGCTGGACTAGCGGGGCCCCCTACGAGCAGTACTTC. V and J are TRBV12-5 and TRBJ2-7; 12 bases map to TRBD2. CDR3 size: 16 residues. Germline V CDR1 and CDR2: LGHNT, FRNRAP. The J segment lost 2 bases and the V segment lost 6 bases, leaving 8 bases of the junction unmatched.

A single count supports this clone. The V call is TRBV14, the J call TRBJ2-1, with TRBD2 as a possible D gene (6 bases). Trimming shortened V by 4 bases and J by 4 bases, and 11 bases separated the two germline ends. The CDR3 contains 14 residues. In germline, CDR1 is SGHDN, CDR2 FVKESK. CDR3 coding DNA: TGTGCCAGCAGCCCCCCTGGACTATACAATGAGCAGTTCTTC. Its translation is CASSPPGLYNEQFF.

V gene TRBV10-2 combines with J gene TRBJ2-3; D gene unclear. Germline V lookup: CDR1 WSHSY, CDR2 SAAADI. The CDR3 runs to 15 residues. V was shortened by 8 bases and J by 7 bases, with 22 bases between the two germline ends. For the CDR3, the DNA is TGCGCCAGCCCCCCTTTAGGCGGCCCACCACATACGCAGTATTTT. It specifies CASPPLGGPPHTQYF.

The gene calls are TRBV27 and TRBJ1-5; possible D gene TRBD1, 5 bases. The germline CDR1 and CDR2 sequences are MNHEY and SMNVEV (reference sequence). CDR3 size: 14 residues. Trimming took 3 bases from V and 7 from J, leaving 13 bases between them. CDR3 DNA sequence: TGTGCCAGCAGTTTCGCAGGGTCCAGACAGCCCCAGCATTTT. It encodes CASSFAGSRQPQHF.

V is TRBV3-1 (or the pseudogene TRBV3-2) and J is TRBJ2-5; 7 bases match TRBD1. The CDR3 totals 15 residues. J was trimmed by 5 bases and V by 4 bases; bases with no gene match: 10. The germline V gene has CDR1 LGHDT and CDR2 YNNKEL (reference sequence). The CDR3 DNA is TGTGCCAGCAGCCCGAACCCGACAGGGCAGGAGACCCAGTACTTC. Protein product: CASSPNPTGQETQYF.

The rearrangement joins TRBV9 to TRBJ2-7; D possibly corresponds to TRBD2 (5 bases). Trimming shortened V by 0 bases and J by 0 bases, and 16 bases separated the two germline ends. In germline, CDR1 is SGDLS, CDR2 YYNGEE. This CDR3 has 17 residues. CDR3 amino acids: CASSVEAGVRNSYEQYF. The DNA of the CDR3 is TGTGCCAGCAGCGTAGAGGCGGGCGTGAGGAACTCCTACGAGCAGTACTTC.

In DNA, the CDR3 is TGTGCCAGCAGGCCGACAGGGGATCAGCCCCAGCATTTT. Its protein is CASRPTGDQPQHF. The chain is built from TRBV6-5 and TRBJ1-5; 8 bases align to TRBD1. The germline gives CDR1 MNHEY, CDR2 SVGAGI. J was trimmed by 5 bases and V by 6 bases; bases with no gene match: 3. This CDR3 comprises 13 residues.

The chain joins TRBV7-8 to TRBJ2-7; 13 nucleotides agree with TRBD2. Germline CDR1 SGHVS, CDR2 FQNEAQ. V lost 1 base to trimming and J lost 7 bases; unmatched junction nucleotides: 22. There are 21 residues in the CDR3. As DNA, the CDR3 is TGTGCCAGCAGCTTAGATAGCTTCGGGGGAAGGACTAGCGGGAGTAGCTATGAGCAGTACTTC. This sequence encodes CASSLDSFGGRTSGSSYEQYF.

This chain uses TRBV10-3 with TRBJ2-5, with a possible D match to TRBD1 (5 bases). The V gene's germline CDR1 is ENHRY and CDR2 SYGVKD. V was shortened by 3 bases and J by 1 base, with 6 bases between the two germline ends. CDR3 size: 13 residues. The CDR3 nucleotides read TGTGCCATCAGTGACAGGGCCCAAGAGACCCAGTACTTC. Amino acid sequence: CAISDRAQETQYF.

The chain links TRBV18 to TRBJ2-7, with 10 bases aligning to TRBD1. The CDR3 has 18 residues. With 1 base clipped from V and 7 bases from J, the junction kept 16 bases outside the gene matches. Germline V lookup: CDR1 KGHSH, CDR2 LQKENI. The DNA for the CDR3 is TGTGCCAGCTCACCACTACCGGGACAGGGGTCCGCCGAGGGAGAGCAGTACTTC. As protein: CASSPLPGQGSAEGEQYF.

The count of this clone is one. J is TRBJ1-2 and V is TRBV28; 9 positions agree with TRBD1. The CDR3 contains 16 residues. Germline CDR1 reads MDHEN; CDR2 reads SYDVKM. V shed 6 bases, J shed 1 base, and the junction held 9 bases outside the gene matches. CDR3 DNA: TGTGCCAGCAGGCCGGGACAGGGCCGACTTAACTATGGCTACACCTTC. This encodes CASRPGQGRLNYGYTF.

V and J are TRBV6-5 and TRBJ1-2, with D possibly being TRBD1 (5 bases). From germline, CDR1 is MNHEY and CDR2 SVGAGI. Trimming left V 5 bases short and J 2 bases short, with 12 bases between. The CDR3 totals 14 residues. The CDR3 nucleotides are TGTGCCAGCAGTCCGTTGACAGTAAACTATGGCTACACCTTC. Amino acids: CASSPLTVNYGYTF.

V gene TRBV11-2 combines with J gene TRBJ2-3; D is perhaps TRBD1 (6 bases). Germline assignment: CDR1 SGHAT and CDR2 FQNNGV. The V gene lost 1 base and the J gene lost 2 bases, with 16 bases spanning the gap. This CDR3 comprises 17 residues. The CDR3 is CASSLGAGVSFTDTQYF. CDR3 sequence (DNA): TGTGCCAGCAGCTTAGGGGCAGGGGTTTCGTTCACAGATACGCAGTATTTT.

J is TRBJ1-2 and V is TRBV2, with D maybe TRBD1 (5 bases). The V end was cut by 4 bases, the J end by 2 bases, with 11 bases between. Germline-derived CDR1 and CDR2 are SNHLY and FYNNEI. The CDR3 is 14 amino acids. The CDR3 loop is CASSAGRTNYGYTF. The CDR3 nucleotides are TGTGCCAGCAGTGCCGGCAGGACAAACTATGGCTACACCTTC.

The CDR3: CTSSQSFVVGLAAQETQYF. The CDR3 DNA follows: TGCACCAGCAGCCAATCTTTCGTTGTGGGGCTAGCGGCCCAAGAGACCCAGTACTTC. The chain combines TRBV1 with TRBJ2-5; the table assigns TRBD2, which was not confirmed against the DNA. TRBV1 is termed a pseudogene. This CDR3 spans 19 amino acids.

This rearrangement joins TRBV13 to TRBJ2-7; TRBD2 agrees at 11 bases. This CDR3 region has 14 residues. CDR1 and CDR2 from the germline V gene are PRHDT and FYEKMQ (reference sequence). With V trimmed by 3 bases and J by 4 bases, 2 bases remained unmatched. The CDR3 here is CASSFGLAGYEQYF. The CDR3 nucleotides read TGTGCCAGCAGCTTTGGACTAGCGGGTTACGAGCAGTACTTC. Full variable domain (missing parts from reference TRBV13 and TRBJ2-7): AAGVIQSPRHLIKEKRETATLKCYPIPRHDTVYWYQQGPGQDPQFLISFYEKMQSDKGSIPDRFSAQQFSDYHSELNMSSLELGDSALYFCASSFGLAGYEQYFGPGTRLTVT.

The rearrangement links TRBV19 to TRBJ2-1; 10 bases align to TRBD2. CDR3 length: 15 amino acids. Per germline, CDR1 LNHDA and CDR2 SQIVND (reference sequence). Unmatched junction bases numbered 5, after V lost 3 bases and J lost 6 bases. The chain's CDR3 is CASSIRAGGLNEQFF. For the CDR3, the DNA is TGTGCCAGTAGTATTAGAGCGGGGGGGCTCAATGAGCAGTTCTTC.

The rearrangement uses TRBV7-6 and TRBJ1-1, with TRBD1 matching 7 bases. The CDR3 totals 13 residues. The germline CDR1 and CDR2 sequences are SGHVS and FNYEAQ. Losses at the gene ends were 1 base for V and 8 bases for J; bases not matched to a gene: 4. The CDR3 nucleotides read TGTGCCAGCAGCTTAGGGGACAGAAGAGAAGCTTTCTTT. It yields the protein CASSLGDRREAFF.

V gene TRBV28 combines with J gene TRBJ2-3; TRBD2 is a possible D gene (7 bases). Trimming stripped 6 bases from V and 2 bases from J, with 21 bases between. In germline, CDR1 is MDHEN, CDR2 SYDVKM. CDR3 length equals 17 residues. The DNA of the CDR3 is TGTGCCAGCAGGGGGGCCCCCGGGGGGAGTCCCACAGATACGCAGTATTTT. It is translated as CASRGAPGGSPTDTQYF.